These 10 T cell receptor beta chains were sequenced from one sample in a study of blood T cell repertoires in COVID-19 (dated by TCRdb to about 2020). The library was prepared using the immunoSEQ multiplex PCR assay. Sourced from immuneACCESS, this table was stored by TCRdb with only in-frame sequences that have V and J called. A share of the clones is absent; for the studies checked, an unresolved V gene accounts for under half, and the remainder has no known explanation. This sample comprises hundreds of thousands of clones, around 89% of them detected only once. The top ten constitute 1% to 1.3% of the sample. Sequencing was carried out using PBMCs or T cells enriched from blood (not recorded which). These receptors all come from a man younger than 45 who had recovered from COVID-19.

The V gene is TRBV11-2, the J gene TRBJ1-6; weak D call: TRBD1 (6 bases). V was shortened by 5 bases and J by 9 bases, with 14 bases between the two germline ends. The CDR3 contains 14 residues. Germline assignment: CDR1 SGHAT and CDR2 FQNNGV. CDR3 loop: CASSPPGVSSPLHF. CDR3 DNA: TGTGCCAGCAGCCCCCCAGGGGTTTCTTCACCCCTCCACTTT.

The chain carries TRBV10-2 and TRBJ1-5, with a tentative D call TRBD1 (6 bases). The CDR3 sequence is 13 residues long. Germline V gene data show CDR1 as WSHSY and CDR2 as SAAADI. V was cut by 7 bases and J by 6 bases, with 13 bases left in between. The CDR3 nucleotides read TGCGCCAGCACGGGGGGGCGAGGTCAGCCCCAGCATTTT. It is translated as CASTGGRGQPQHF.

The chain employs TRBV7-9 and TRBJ2-2; D is unclear. CDR3 length: 14 amino acids. V lost 5 bases to trimming and J lost 6 bases, with 13 bases between them. The germline V gene encodes CDR1 SEHNR and CDR2 FQNEAQ (reference sequence). The CDR3 region has the DNA TGTGCCAGCAGCCTCCTTTCGTCCGCCGGGGAGCTGTTTTTT. Translating it yields CASSLLSSAGELFF.

The V gene is TRBV13, the J gene TRBJ2-7; D is possibly TRBD2 (7 bases). Germline V gene sequence: CDR1 PRHDT, CDR2 FYEKMQ (reference sequence). Trimming stripped 3 bases from V and 2 bases from J, with 14 bases between. This CDR3 has 15 amino acids. The CDR3 nucleotides read TGTGCCAGCAGCTTGGGGGGGCGGGGGCCCTACGAGCAGTACTTC. Translating it yields CASSLGGRGPYEQYF.

The chain is built from TRBV6-4 and TRBJ1-5; perhaps TRBD1 as D (6 bases). CDR1 and CDR2 from the germline V gene are MRHNA and SNTAGT. This CDR3 has 20 residues. The germline V and J ends were trimmed by 2 bases and 5 bases, with 28 bases remaining between them. The chain's CDR3 is CASSDPLPTGIWGGHQPQHF. The CDR3 DNA sequence: TGTGCCAGCAGTGACCCTCTTCCTACAGGGATTTGGGGGGGGCATCAGCCCCAGCATTTT.

This rearrangement joins TRBV28 to TRBJ2-1; maybe TRBD1 (7 bases). The CDR3 is made up of 13 amino acids. V lost 7 bases and J 10 bases, leaving 17 bases between the germline ends. Looked up from germline, CDR1 is MDHEN and CDR2 is SYDVKM. The CDR3 sequence is CASTQGGKEEQFF. CDR3 nucleotide sequence: TGTGCCAGCACTCAGGGGGGAAAGGAGGAGCAGTTCTTC.

The chain joins TRBV14 to TRBJ1-1; D is uncertain. V lost 0 bases and J 7 bases, leaving 3 bases between the germline ends. Per the germline V gene, CDR1 is SGHDN and CDR2 is FVKESK. This CDR3 contains 11 residues. CDR3 coding DNA: TGTGCCAGCAGCCAAGATAATGAAGCTTTCTTT. Translating it yields CASSQDNEAFF.

The CDR3 protein is CASSSPGGGTNFGDDNEQFF. CDR3 nucleotide sequence: TGTGCCAGCAGCTCCCCCGGCGGAGGGACTAACTTCGGCGATGATAATGAGCAGTTCTTC. The chain employs TRBV9 and TRBJ2-1, with 7 nucleotides matching TRBD2. Germline assignment: CDR1 SGDLS and CDR2 YYNGEE. The CDR3 consists of 20 residues. Trimming took 4 bases from V and 7 from J; bases not matched to a gene: 26.

The V gene is TRBV6-5, the J gene TRBJ2-2; TRBD2 matches 7 bases. The J segment lost 5 bases and the V segment lost 5 bases, leaving 2 bases of the junction unmatched. The CDR3 length is 13 residues. CDR1 and CDR2 from the germline V gene are MNHEY and SVGAGI. CDR3 in DNA: TGTGCCAGCAGTACACTAGCGACCGGGGAGCTGTTTTTT. This encodes CASSTLATGELFF.

Comment on this clone: Other DNA sequences in the sample encode the same CDR3. The rearrangement links TRBV28 to TRBJ2-5; 7 nucleotides line up with TRBD2. J lost 2 bases, V lost 5 bases, and 5 bases had no gene match. The germline V gene has CDR1 MDHEN and CDR2 SYDVKM. This CDR3 is 14 amino acids long. In DNA form, the CDR3 reads TGTGCCAGCAGTCCGCATAGCGGGCAAGAGACCCAGTACTTC. It translates to CASSPHSGQETQYF.